This entry describes one TCR beta chain. No antigen is known for it. No clone much larger than this one lies a single base away; base qualities are absent. This entry belongs to a study of blood T cell repertoires in COVID-19 (dated by TCRdb to between 2020 and 2021). Looking at the study overall: Samples from collaborators originated in the United States, Italy and Spain and spanned both the acute and convalescent phases of COVID-19. Samples came from the ongoing ImmuneRACE study (first 160 participants) plus 1,254 subjects from 6 global collaborators. The sample metadata nearly always contained a de-identified subject ID, COVID-19 status, age in years and sex. Where available, HLA class I and class II types were taken from metadata supplied by the sample provider and were not determined by assay-based typing. The prospective study material was composed of cDNA or gDNA derived from T cells, B-cell-depleted T cells, or PBMCs. The repertoires were made available in a free public database intended to serve as a resource for research on the immune response to SARS-CoV-2. The dataset comprised deeply sampled blood TCRbeta repertoires from subjects exposed to, actively infected with, or recovered from COVID-19. Study-level results and caveats: The amount of clinical and demographic metadata varied by source and participant and was provided uncurated.

Another Seattle source contributed samples from volunteer blood donors who had recovered from COVID-19. Whole blood was collected in K2EDTA tubes by collaborating institutions according to the institutions' own protocols. For TCRbeta analysis, collaborators shipped samples as frozen whole blood, isolated PBMCs, or DNA extracted from either of those sample types. TCRbeta CDR3 regions were amplified from genomic DNA using the immunoSEQ Assay, a bias-controlled multiplex PCR. The study's processing was this. Nucleated cell counts per sample were estimated from amplification of reference gene primers within the assay. Sequence reads were collapsed and filtered to measure the absolute abundance of every unique TCRbeta CDR3 rearrangement. For each sample, productive Simpson clonality was calculated by taking the square root of Simpson's diversity index across productive rearrangements. Sourced from immuneACCESS, this table was stored by TCRdb with only in-frame sequences that have V and J called. A share of the clones is absent; for the studies checked, an unresolved V gene accounts for under half, and the remainder has no known explanation. D and trimming come from the DNA, and the V and J calls and clone size come from that table. Across this sample there are around 300,000 clones, with 83% seen only once. Clones ranked in the top ten supply more than 8% of the sample.

The receptor's source is a woman between 45 and 60 years old who had recovered from COVID-19. Sequenced input: peripheral blood.

DNA sequence: TGTGCCAGCAGCTTGGTACCCGGAGAAGACTATGGCTACACCTTC. The resulting protein is CASSLVPGEDYGYTF. This chain is built from TRBV5-4 and TRBJ1-2, with no reliable assignment of the D segment. According to the germline V gene (reference sequence), CDR1 reads SGHNT and CDR2 reads YYREEE. V and J are truncated by 0 bases and 3 bases respectively, leaving an intervening sequence of 12 bases. Inclusive of the bounding cysteine and phenylalanine, the CDR3 is 15 residues long. CDR3 DNA is the only sequence kept; it has 45 bases, read in frame from the first base.